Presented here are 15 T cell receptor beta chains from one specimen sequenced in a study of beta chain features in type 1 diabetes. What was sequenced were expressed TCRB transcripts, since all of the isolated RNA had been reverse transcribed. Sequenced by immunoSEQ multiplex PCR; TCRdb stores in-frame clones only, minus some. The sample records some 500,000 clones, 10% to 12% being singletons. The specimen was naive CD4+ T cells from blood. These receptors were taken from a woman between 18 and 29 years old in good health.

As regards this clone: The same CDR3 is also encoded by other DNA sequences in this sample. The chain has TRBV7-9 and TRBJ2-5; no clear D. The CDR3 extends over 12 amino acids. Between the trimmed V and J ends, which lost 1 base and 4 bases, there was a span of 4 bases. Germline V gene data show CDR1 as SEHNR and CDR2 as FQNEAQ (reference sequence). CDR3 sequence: CASSLVGETQYF. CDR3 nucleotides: TGTGCCAGCAGCTTAGTTGGAGAGACCCAGTACTTC.

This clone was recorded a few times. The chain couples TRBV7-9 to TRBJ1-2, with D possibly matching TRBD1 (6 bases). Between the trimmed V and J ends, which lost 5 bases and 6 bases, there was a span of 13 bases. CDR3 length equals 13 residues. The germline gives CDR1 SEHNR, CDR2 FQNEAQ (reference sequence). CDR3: CASSRRDNDGYTF. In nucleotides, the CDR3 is TGTGCCAGCAGCCGCCGGGACAACGATGGCTACACCTTC. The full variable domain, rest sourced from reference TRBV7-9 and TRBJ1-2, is DTGVSQNPRHKITKRGQNVTFRCDPISEHNRLYWYRQTLGQGPEFLTYFQNEAQLEKSRLLSDRFSAERPKGSFSTLEIQRTEQGDSAMYLCASSRRDNDGYTFGSGTRLTVV.

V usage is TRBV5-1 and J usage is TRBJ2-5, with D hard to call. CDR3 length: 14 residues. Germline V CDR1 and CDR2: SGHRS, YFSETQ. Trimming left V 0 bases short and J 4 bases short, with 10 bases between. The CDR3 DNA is TGCGCCAGCAGCTTGGATTCGTTTAGAGAGACCCAGTACTTC. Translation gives CASSLDSFRETQYF.

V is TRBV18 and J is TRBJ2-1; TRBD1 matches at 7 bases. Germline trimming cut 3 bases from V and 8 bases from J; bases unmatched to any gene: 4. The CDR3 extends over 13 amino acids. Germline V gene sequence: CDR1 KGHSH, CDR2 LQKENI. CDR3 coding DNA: TGTGCCAGCTCACCGGACAGGCGGGATGAGCAGTTCTTC. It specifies CASSPDRRDEQFF.

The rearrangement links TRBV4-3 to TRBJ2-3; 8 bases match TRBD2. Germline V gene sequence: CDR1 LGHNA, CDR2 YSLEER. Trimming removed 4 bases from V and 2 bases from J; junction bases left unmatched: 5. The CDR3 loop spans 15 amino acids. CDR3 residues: CASSPLAGNTDTQYF. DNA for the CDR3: TGCGCCAGCAGCCCCTTAGCGGGAAACACAGATACGCAGTATTTT.

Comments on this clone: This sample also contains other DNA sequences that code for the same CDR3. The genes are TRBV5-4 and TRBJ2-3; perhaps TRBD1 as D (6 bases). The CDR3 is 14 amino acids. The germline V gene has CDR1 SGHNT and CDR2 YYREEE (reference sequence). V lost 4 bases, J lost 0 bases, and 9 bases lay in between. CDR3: CASSPGQSTDTQYF. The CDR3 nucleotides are TGTGCCAGCAGCCCTGGACAGAGCACAGATACGCAGTATTTT.

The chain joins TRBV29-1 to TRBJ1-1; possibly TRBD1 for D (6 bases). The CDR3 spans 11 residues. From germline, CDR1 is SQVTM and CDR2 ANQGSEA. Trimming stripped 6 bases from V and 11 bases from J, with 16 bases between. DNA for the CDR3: TGCAGCGTAGACGACCGGGGGCGGGCTTTCTTT. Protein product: CSVDDRGRAFF.

This CDR3 reads CATSRDPGDETQYF. CDR3 bases: TGTGCCACCAGCAGAGATCCGGGAGACGAGACCCAGTACTTC. This chain links TRBV15 with TRBJ2-5, with D possibly matching TRBD2 (6 bases). The V end lost 0 bases, the J end lost 5 bases, and 10 bases lay between the germline ends. CDR1 is LNHNV and CDR2 is YYDKDF in the germline V gene (reference sequence). The length of the CDR3 is 14 residues.

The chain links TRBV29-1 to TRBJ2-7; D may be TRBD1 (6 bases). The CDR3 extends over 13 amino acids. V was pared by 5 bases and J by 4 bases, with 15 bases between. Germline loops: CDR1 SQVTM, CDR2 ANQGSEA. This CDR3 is CSVKKTTGYEQYF. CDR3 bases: TGCAGCGTTAAAAAGACGACAGGTTACGAGCAGTACTTC.

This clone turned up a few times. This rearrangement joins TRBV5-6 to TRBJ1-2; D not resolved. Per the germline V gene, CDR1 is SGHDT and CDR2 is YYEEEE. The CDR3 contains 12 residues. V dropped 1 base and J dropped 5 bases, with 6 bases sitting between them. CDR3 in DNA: TGTGCCAGCAGCTTGCGTCCGTATGGCTACACCTTC. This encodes CASSLRPYGYTF.

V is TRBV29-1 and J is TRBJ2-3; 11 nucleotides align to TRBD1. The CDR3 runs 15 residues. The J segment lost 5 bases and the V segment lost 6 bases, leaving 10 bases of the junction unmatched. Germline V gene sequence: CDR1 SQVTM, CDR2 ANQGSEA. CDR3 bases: TGCAGCGTCCTAAAAGGACAGGGGGCTGGAGATACGCAGTATTTT. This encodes CSVLKGQGAGDTQYF.

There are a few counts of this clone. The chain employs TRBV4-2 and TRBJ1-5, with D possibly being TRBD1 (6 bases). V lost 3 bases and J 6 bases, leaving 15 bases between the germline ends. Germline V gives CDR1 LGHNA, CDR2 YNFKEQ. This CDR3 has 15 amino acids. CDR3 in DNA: TGTGCCAGCAGCCACAGCGACAGGAGCGGTCAGCCCCAGCATTTT. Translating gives CASSHSDRSGQPQHF.

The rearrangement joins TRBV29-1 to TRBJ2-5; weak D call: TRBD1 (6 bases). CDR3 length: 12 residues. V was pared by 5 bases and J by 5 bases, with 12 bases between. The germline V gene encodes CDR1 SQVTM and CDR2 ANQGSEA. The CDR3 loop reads CSVTGISETQYF. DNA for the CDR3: TGCAGCGTTACAGGGATTTCGGAGACCCAGTACTTC.

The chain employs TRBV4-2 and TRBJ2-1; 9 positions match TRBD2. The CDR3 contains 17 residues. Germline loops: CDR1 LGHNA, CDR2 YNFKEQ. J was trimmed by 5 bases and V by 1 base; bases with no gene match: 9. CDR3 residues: CASSQGHLGGGDNEQFF. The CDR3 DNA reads TGTGCCAGCAGCCAAGGCCATTTGGGCGGGGGGGACAATGAGCAGTTCTTC.

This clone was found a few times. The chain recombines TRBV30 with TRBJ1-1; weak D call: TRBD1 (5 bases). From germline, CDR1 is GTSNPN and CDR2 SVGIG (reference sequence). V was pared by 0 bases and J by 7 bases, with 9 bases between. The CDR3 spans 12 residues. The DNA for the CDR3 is TGTGCCTGGAGTGTATTCAGGGATGAAGCTTTCTTT. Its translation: CAWSVFRDEAFF.